This TCR beta chain is from a study of T cells in Graves' hyperthyroidism and ophthalmopathy. Uncontrolled infection, other autoimmune disease, pregnancy or lactation excluded patients. Thyroid ultrasound and orbital computed tomography, with clinical symptoms and serum thyroxine and TRAb, informed diagnoses. V dropped 5 bases and J dropped 0; count of bases not matched to a gene: 7. This CDR3 contains 15 residues. The V gene's germline CDR1 is MNHEY and CDR2 SMNVEV (reference sequence). Amplified TCR beta CDR3 regions came from RNA transcripts. Carried out on the TCR CDR3, a first-round RT-PCR used the HTBI primer set. MiXCR, applied by TCRdb to the multiplex PCR reads, yields one record per CDR3 protein. The sample lists some 620,000 distinct CDR3 sequences; 15% to 20% were seen once.

The sequenced sample was blood. This TCR derives from a woman in her 30s with Graves' hyperthyroidism. This chain links TRBV27 with TRBJ2-7; 7 bases map to TRBD1. The CDR3 sequence is CASSLTGWASYEQYF. CDR3 coding DNA: TGTGCCAGCAGTCTGACAGGGTGGGCCTCCTACGAGCAGTACTTC.